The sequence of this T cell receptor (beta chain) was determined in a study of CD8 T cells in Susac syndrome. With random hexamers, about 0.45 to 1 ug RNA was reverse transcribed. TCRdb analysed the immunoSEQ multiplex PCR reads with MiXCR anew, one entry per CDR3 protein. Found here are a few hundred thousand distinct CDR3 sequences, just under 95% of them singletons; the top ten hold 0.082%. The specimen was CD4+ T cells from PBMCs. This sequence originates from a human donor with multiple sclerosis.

As DNA, the CDR3 is TGCAGCGTTGAACCCCGGGGAAGCACAGATACGCAGTATTTT. Protein product: CSVEPRGSTDTQYF. V and J are TRBV29-1 and TRBJ2-3; TRBD2 might be the D (5 bases). The CDR3 consists of 14 residues. Germline assignment: CDR1 SQVTM and CDR2 ANQGSEA. The ends were cut back, 2 bases at V and 0 bases at J, with 9 bases in the middle.